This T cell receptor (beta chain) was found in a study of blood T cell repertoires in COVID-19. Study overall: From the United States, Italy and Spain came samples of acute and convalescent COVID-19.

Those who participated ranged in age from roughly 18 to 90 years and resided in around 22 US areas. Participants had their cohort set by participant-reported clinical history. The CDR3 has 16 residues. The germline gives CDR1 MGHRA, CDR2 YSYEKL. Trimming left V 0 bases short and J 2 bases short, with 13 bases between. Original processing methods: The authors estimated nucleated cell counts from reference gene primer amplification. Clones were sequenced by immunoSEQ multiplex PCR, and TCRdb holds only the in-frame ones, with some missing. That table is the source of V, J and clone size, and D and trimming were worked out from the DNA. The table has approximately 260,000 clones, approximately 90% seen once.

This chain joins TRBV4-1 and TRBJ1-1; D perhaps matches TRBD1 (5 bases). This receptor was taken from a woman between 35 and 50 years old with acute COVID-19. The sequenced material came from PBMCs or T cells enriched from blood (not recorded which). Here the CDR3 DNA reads TGCGCCAGCAGCCAAGATATGGGGGGTTCCAACACTGAAGCTTTCTTT. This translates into CASSQDMGGSNTEAFF.